The 17 T cell receptor beta chains below come from one sample, sequenced in a study of T cell clonality in common variable immunodeficiency. Repertoires were generated with immunoSEQ multiplex PCR, while TCRdb's copy carries only in-frame clones and drops some. The sample holds 75,000 to 85,000 clones, and no clone turns up only once. Sequencing was performed on peripheral blood mononuclear cells. The receptors shown here come from a person aged 18 to 70 in good health.

At least ten counts were recorded for this clone. From the germline J gene comes the end of the CDR3, since the read stops 3 residues before it. This rearrangement joins TRBV7-2 to TRBJ2-7, with 7 bases aligning to TRBD2. The J segment lost 2 bases and the V segment lost 3 bases, leaving 7 bases of the junction unmatched. This CDR3 is built from 15 residues. Per the germline V gene, CDR1 is SGHTA and CDR2 is FQGNSA. This chain's CDR3 is CASSFFPAGTYEQYF. The CDR3 bases that were read are TGTGCCAGCAGCTTCTTTCCAGCGGGGACCTACGAG. The whole variable domain, filled in from reference TRBV7-2 and TRBJ2-7, reads GAGVSQSPSNKVTEKGKDVELRCDPISGHTALYWYRQSLGQGLEFLIYFQGNSAPDKSGLPSDRFSAERTGGSVSTLTIQRTQQEDSAVYLCASSFFPAGTYEQYFGPGTRLTVT.

This clone has a count of ten or more. The read ends 3 residues before the CDR3 terminus; that terminus is restored from the germline J gene. The rearrangement links TRBV7-3 to TRBJ2-1; 8 bases match TRBD2. Germline CDR1 is SGHTA and CDR2 is FQGTGA. The CDR3 spans 14 residues. V trimming: 5 bases; J trimming: 2 bases; junction bases outside the gene matches: 2. The CDR3 DNA, read in part, is TGTGCCAGCAGCCTAGCGGGCCCCTACAATGAG. It specifies CASSLAGPYNE. The full CDR3 reads CASSLAGPYNEQFF.

This clone occurred many times. The read gets to within 3 residues of the CDR3 end, and the germline J gene fills in the rest. V gene TRBV19 combines with J gene TRBJ2-3; maybe TRBD2 (5 bases). Deletions cut 2 bases from V and 2 bases from J, with 8 bases between. The CDR3 sequence is 14 residues long. Germline V CDR1 and CDR2: LNHDA, SQIVND (reference sequence). CDR3 sequence reads: CASSIQRNTDTQYF. CDR3 bases read: TGTGCCAGTAGTATACAGCGGAACACAGATACG.

This clone was seen repeatedly, ten times or more. The CDR3 end is not reached by the read, which stops 3 residues before it; the germline J gene fills it in. The rearrangement uses TRBV7-2 and TRBJ1-3; 10 bases agree with TRBD1. The CDR3 totals 15 residues. In germline, CDR1 is SGHTA, CDR2 FQGNSA. V dropped 8 bases and J dropped 8; count of bases not matched to a gene: 12. CDR3 amino acids: CASRRTGGIVDTIYF. CDR3 DNA (partial): TGTGCCAGCCGTCGGACAGGGGGAATAGTAGACACC. The full variable domain, with the rest looked up from reference TRBV7-2 and TRBJ1-3, is GAGVSQSPSNKVTEKGKDVELRCDPISGHTALYWYRQSLGQGLEFLIYFQGNSAPDKSGLPSDRFSAERTGGSVSTLTIQRTQQEDSAVYLCASRRTGGIVDTIYFGEGSWLTVV.

This clone was counted only a few times. The read ends 3 residues before the CDR3 terminus; that terminus is restored from the germline J gene. The chain joins TRBV7-2 to TRBJ1-2, with D unresolved. The germline V gene has CDR1 SGHTA and CDR2 FQGNSA. V lost 7 bases and J 1 base, leaving 7 bases between the germline ends. The CDR3 loop spans 12 amino acids. The CDR3 protein is CASKHVNYGYTF. CDR3 DNA, as far as it was read: TGTGCCAGCAAACATGTTAACTATGGC.

To note about this clone: The CDR3 is cut off 3 residues early in the read; its end comes from the germline J gene. The genes are TRBV27 and TRBJ2-7; unclear D gene. The germline CDR1 and CDR2 sequences are MNHEY and SMNVEV (reference sequence). There are 13 residues in the CDR3. Between the trimmed V and J ends, which lost 2 bases and 6 bases, there was a span of 11 bases. The CDR3 reads CASSLKRMGEQYF. Partial CDR3 DNA: TGTGCCAGCAGTTTAAAGCGAATGGGCGAG.

This clone was picked up many times. The read terminates 3 residues ahead of where the CDR3 ends, so the germline J gene completes it. This rearrangement joins TRBV20-1 to TRBJ2-1, with a weak D call TRBD2 (6 bases). This CDR3 comprises 11 residues. Germline values: CDR1 DFQATT, CDR2 SNEGSKA (reference sequence). Trimming removed 5 bases at V and 6 bases at J, with 8 bases between. The DNA read from the CDR3 is TGCAGTGCTCGACTAGTCAATGAG. Translating gives CSARLVNE. The whole CDR3 protein reads CSARLVNEQFF.

This clone has ten or more counts. Read coverage stops 3 residues before the CDR3 terminus; the germline J gene supplies the remainder. V usage is TRBV6-2 or TRBV6-3 and J usage is TRBJ2-7; 11 bases map to TRBD2. CDR3 length: 14 amino acids. J gave up 6 bases and V 3 bases, and 4 bases lay outside the gene matches. Germline CDR1 is MNHEY and CDR2 is SVGEGT. The DNA read from the CDR3 is TGTGCCAGCAGTTATAGCACTAGCGGGGGCGAG. This sequence encodes CASSYSTSGGE. In full, the CDR3 is CASSYSTSGGEQYF.

This clone was picked up many times. From the germline J gene comes the end of the CDR3, since the read stops 3 residues before it. The chain uses TRBV5-6 and TRBJ1-3; 7 nucleotides align to TRBD1. The ends lost 4 bases at V and 1 base at J; junction bases unmatched: 5. The CDR3 extends over 15 amino acids. Germline assignment: CDR1 SGHDT and CDR2 YYEEEE. CDR3 DNA, as far as it was read: TGTGCCAGCAGCCGACAGGGAAGTTCTGGAAACACC. It encodes CASSRQGSSGNT. The CDR3, in full, reads CASSRQGSSGNTIYF.

This clone has a count of ten or more. The CDR3 end falls 3 residues outside the read, so it is completed with the germline J gene. V and J are TRBV7-9 and TRBJ1-1; D is unresolved. Trimming cost V 5 bases and J 1 base, with 8 bases left between them. From germline, CDR1 is SEHNR and CDR2 FQNEAQ (reference sequence). This CDR3 has 13 amino acids. CDR3 DNA, as far as it was read: TGTGCCAGCAGCATCAACAGGAACACTGAA. Amino acids: CASSINRNTE. The entire CDR3 sequence reads CASSINRNTEAFF.

About this clone itself: The CDR3 end is not reached by the read, which stops 3 residues before it; the germline J gene fills it in. The chain recombines TRBV7-4 with TRBJ1-5, with 7 bases lining up with TRBD1. Germline V gives CDR1 SGHVT, CDR2 SQSDAQ. With 3 bases clipped from V and 3 bases from J, the junction kept 2 bases outside the gene matches. This CDR3 has 14 residues. CDR3 sequence: CASSFGQDNQPQHF. The sequenced CDR3 bases are TGTGCCAGCAGCTTTGGACAGGACAATCAGCCC. The full variable domain, its missing parts supplied by reference TRBV7-4 and TRBJ1-5, is GAGVSQSPRYKVAKRGRDVALRCDSISGHVTLYWYRQTLGQGSEVLTYSQSDAQRDKSGRPSGRFSAERPERSVSTLKIQRTEQGDSAVYLCASSFGQDNQPQHFGDGTRLSIL.

This clone was observed at least ten times. The observed sequence ends 3 residues before the CDR3 terminus, with the missing tail filled in from the germline J gene. The chain links TRBV18 to TRBJ2-3, with 12 bases that match TRBD2. The CDR3 sequence is 17 residues long. In germline, CDR1 is KGHSH, CDR2 LQKENI. Unmatched junction bases numbered 8, after V lost 1 base and J lost 6 bases. CDR3: CASSPRPTSGSWDTQYF. CDR3 DNA (partial): TGTGCCAGCTCACCACGACCGACTAGCGGGAGTTGGGATACG.

This clone was counted many times. The sequence runs out 3 residues before the end of the CDR3; the remainder is reconstructed from the germline J gene. V is TRBV10-3 and J is TRBJ2-2; D is perhaps TRBD2 (5 bases). The length of the CDR3 is 13 residues. Germline lookup yields CDR1 ENHRY and CDR2 SYGVKD. The V end was cut by 7 bases, the J end by 1 base, with 7 bases between. The part of the CDR3 DNA that was read is TGTGCCATCACTCGGGGGAACACCGGGGAG. Its protein product is CAITRGNTGE. The whole CDR3 reads CAITRGNTGELFF.

This clone has ten or more counts. The read ends 3 residues before the CDR3 terminus; that terminus is restored from the germline J gene. The gene calls are TRBV20-1 and TRBJ2-3; D may be TRBD1 or TRBD2 (5 bases each). CDR3 length: 14 amino acids. Germline CDR1 and CDR2: DFQATT and SNEGSKA (reference sequence). Trimming removed 1 base at V and 6 bases at J, with 14 bases between. CDR3 sequence: CSARGGAGMDTQYF. CDR3 bases read: TGCAGTGCTAGAGGTGGGGCCGGGATGGATACG.

This clone was counted many times. The CDR3 goes on 3 residues after the read ends, and that part is filled in from the germline J gene. The V call is TRBV19, the J call TRBJ1-1; 8 nucleotides agree with TRBD1. V lost 5 bases, J lost 2 bases, and 4 bases stayed unmatched. This CDR3 region has 14 residues. The germline gives CDR1 LNHDA, CDR2 SQIVND (reference sequence). This CDR3 reads CASSPRGRNTEAFF. The CDR3 bases that were read are TGTGCCAGTAGTCCCAGGGGGCGAAACACTGAA. Full variable domain (rest looked up from reference TRBV19 and TRBJ1-1): DGGITQSPKYLFRKEGQNVTLSCEQNLNHDAMYWYRQDPGQGLRLIYYSQIVNDFQKGDIAEGYSVSREKKESFPLTVTSAQKNPTAFYLCASSPRGRNTEAFFGQGTRLTVV.

This clone came up many times. From the germline J gene comes the end of the CDR3, since the read stops 3 residues before it. The chain couples TRBV19 to TRBJ2-7; weak D call: TRBD2 (6 bases). Germline CDR1 reads LNHDA; CDR2 reads SQIVND (reference sequence). The CDR3 length is 15 residues. V lost 6 bases and J 5 bases, leaving 20 bases between the germline ends. The CDR3 bases that were read are TGTGCCAGTAGCTCCCTCGGCGGGGCCGGAAACGAG. Translation gives CASSSLGGAGNE. The full-length CDR3 reads as CASSSLGGAGNEQYF.

In this sample, this clone turned up many times. The read ends 3 residues early relative to the CDR3; the germline J gene fills the gap. V usage is TRBV29-1 and J usage is TRBJ2-2; D is unresolved. CDR1 and CDR2 from the germline V gene are SQVTM and ANQGSEA. Trimming removed 4 bases from V and 6 bases from J, with 9 bases in between. The CDR3 is made up of 12 amino acids. The CDR3 spells CSVGEHAGELFF. The CDR3 DNA, read in part, is TGCAGCGTTGGTGAACACGCCGGGGAG.